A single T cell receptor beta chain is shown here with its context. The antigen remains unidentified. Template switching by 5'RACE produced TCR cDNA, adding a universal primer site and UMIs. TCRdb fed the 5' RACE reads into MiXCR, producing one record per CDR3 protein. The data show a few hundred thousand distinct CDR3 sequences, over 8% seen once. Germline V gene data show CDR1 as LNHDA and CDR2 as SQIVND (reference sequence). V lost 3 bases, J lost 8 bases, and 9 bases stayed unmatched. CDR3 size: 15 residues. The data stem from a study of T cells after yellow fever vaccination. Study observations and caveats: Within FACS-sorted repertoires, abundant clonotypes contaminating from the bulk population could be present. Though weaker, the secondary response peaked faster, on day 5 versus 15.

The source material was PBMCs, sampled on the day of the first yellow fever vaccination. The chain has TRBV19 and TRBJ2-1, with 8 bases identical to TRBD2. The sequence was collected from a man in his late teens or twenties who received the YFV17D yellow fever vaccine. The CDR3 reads CASSISGGRGDEQFF. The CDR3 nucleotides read TGTGCCAGTAGTATTTCGGGGGGGCGAGGCGATGAGCAGTTCTTC.